The 4 T cell receptor beta chains given below trace back to one sample, sequenced in a study of blood T cell repertoires in COVID-19. This table comes from immunoSEQ multiplex PCR, and its TCRdb copy is limited to in-frame clones, with some not included. The profile shows 300,000 to 350,000 clones, approximately 90% of them singletons. The sequenced sample consisted of peripheral blood. Receptors were obtained from a man between 18 and 29 years old with active or convalescent COVID-19.

CDR3 coding DNA: TGTGCCAGCAGCCTTGGAGGGGCCTCCTACGAGCAGTACTTC. Translation: CASSLGGASYEQYF. The rearrangement links TRBV3-1 (or the pseudogene TRBV3-2) to TRBJ2-7, with a weak D call TRBD2 (6 bases). There are 14 residues in the CDR3. Germline values: CDR1 LGHDT, CDR2 YNNKEL (reference sequence). V was cut by 4 bases and J by 0 bases, with 10 bases left in between.

The chain links TRBV19 to TRBJ2-2; a possible D gene is TRBD2 (5 bases). Trimming left V 5 bases short and J 5 bases short, with 21 bases between. The CDR3 sequence is 17 residues long. Looked up from germline, CDR1 is LNHDA and CDR2 is SQIVND (reference sequence). The CDR3 DNA sequence: TGTGCCAGTAGTCCATCGGTGAGGACTTCTAATACCGGGGAGCTGTTTTTT. Encoded protein: CASSPSVRTSNTGELFF.

The chain is built from TRBV28 and TRBJ2-2, with D perhaps matching TRBD1 (6 bases). The CDR3 extends over 16 amino acids. Looked up from germline, CDR1 is MDHEN and CDR2 is SYDVKM. Deletions cut 6 bases from V and 1 base from J, with 15 bases between. The CDR3 here is CASRLQGLGNTGELFF. The CDR3, as DNA: TGTGCCAGCAGGCTACAGGGTCTTGGGAACACCGGGGAGCTGTTTTTT.

The chain has TRBV7-9 and TRBJ1-1; TRBD1 aligns across 7 bases. J gave up 1 base and V 4 bases, and 6 bases lay outside the gene matches. CDR1 SEHNR and CDR2 FQNEAQ come from the germline V gene (reference sequence). CDR3 length equals 15 residues. The CDR3 DNA reads TGTGCCAGCAGCTCCGGGACAGTGAAGAACACTGAAGCTTTCTTT. It translates to CASSSGTVKNTEAFF.